This T cell receptor beta chain was sequenced for a study of blood T cell repertoires in COVID-19. Study overall: Donors in the United States, Italy and Spain gave samples during acute or convalescent COVID-19. PBMCs, B-cell-depleted T cells, or T cells were the source of the cDNA or gDNA that made up the material.

The authors' processing: The assay estimated nucleated cells by amplifying reference gene primers. Repertoires were generated with immunoSEQ multiplex PCR, while TCRdb's copy carries only in-frame clones and drops some. The V and J calls and clone size were taken over from that table, and D and trimming were inferred from the DNA. The table has about 390,000 clones, around 87% seen once. V gave up 1 base and J gave up 3 bases, with 10 bases separating them. The CDR3 totals 14 residues. Germline V gene data show CDR1 as MNHEY and CDR2 as SVGEGT. A Seattle source enrolled patients during active infection and followed them longitudinally. This clone has just one count.

The J gene is TRBJ2-7, the V gene TRBV6-2 or TRBV6-3; D call uncertain. The sequencing sample was made of peripheral blood. This TCR was sampled from a woman aged 60-70 years with COVID-19, enrolled during active disease. CDR3 protein: CASSYWAGIYEQYF. CDR3 sequence (DNA): TGTGCCAGCAGTTACTGGGCAGGAATCTACGAGCAGTACTTC.